The clone carrying this T cell receptor beta chain was found a few times. The sample originates from a study of Graves' ophthalmopathy and Graves' hyperthyroidism. Being free of ophthalmopathy for 18 months of follow-up defined stable hyperthyroidism. Aged 18 to 65, hyperthyroidism patients had been newly diagnosed, with under 2 months' duration. Exclusion covered patients with other autoimmune diseases or uncontrolled infections (as well as pregnancy or lactation). Germline trimming cut 4 bases from V and 1 base from J; bases unmatched to any gene: 4. The germline gives CDR1 MNHEY, CDR2 SVGEGT. This CDR3 comprises 15 residues. TCR beta CDR3 regions were amplified from RNA transcripts. First-round RT-PCR with HTBI primers preceded a second-round multiplex PCR. TCRdb recomputed calls from the multiplex PCR reads with MiXCR, one row per CDR3 protein. The top ten clones hold roughly 3% of a sample with hundreds of thousands of distinct CDR3 sequences, roughly 21% of them seen once.

The TCR comes from a young woman with stable Graves' hyperthyroidism. The chain uses TRBV6-2 or TRBV6-3 and TRBJ1-5; 7 bases are a match to TRBD1. The specimen was peripheral blood. CDR3 in DNA: TGTGCCAGCAGTTCCCAGGGGGAAAGCAATCAGCCCCAGCATTTT. It encodes CASSSQGESNQPQHF.